This passage covers 28 T cell receptor beta chains from one sample sequenced in a study of blood T cell repertoires in COVID-19. Data came from immunoSEQ multiplex PCR; TCRdb stores just in-frame clones and leaves some out. Of tens of thousands of clones in the sample, 70% to 85% were seen once. Material: peripheral blood. These receptors all come from an older man with acute or convalescent COVID-19.

This clone came up once. The chain links TRBV20-1 to TRBJ1-2; a weak D match, TRBD1 (5 bases). Looked up from germline, CDR1 is DFQATT and CDR2 is SNEGSKA (reference sequence). CDR3 length: 11 amino acids. V lost 5 bases and J 8 bases, leaving 12 bases between the germline ends. The CDR3 reads CSARDSGGYTF. CDR3 sequence (DNA): TGCAGTGCTCGGGACTCAGGAGGCTACACCTTC.

The rearrangement joins TRBV6-5 to TRBJ2-2; 7 positions match TRBD1. Losses at the gene ends were 10 bases for V and 3 bases for J; bases not matched to a gene: 11. This CDR3 region has 15 residues. Germline V gene lookup returns CDR1 MNHEY and CDR2 SVGAGI. The DNA for the CDR3 is TGTGCCACAAGGGTTGTGGGACAGCACACCGGGGAGCTGTTTTTT. Encoded protein: CATRVVGQHTGELFF.

With respect to this clone: One end of the junction is discordant with germline, which a read error may explain. The J gene is TRBJ1-2, the V gene TRBV2; TRBD1 matches at 8 bases. Germline CDR1 is SNHLY and CDR2 is FYNNEI. CDR3 length equals 14 residues. The CDR3 region is CASSEGQGDYGYTF. CDR3 nucleotide sequence: TGTGCCAGCAGCGAAGGACAGGGCGACTATGGCTACACCTTC.

The rearrangement links TRBV27 to TRBJ1-4; 11 positions agree with TRBD1. This CDR3 comprises 15 residues. The germline V gene encodes CDR1 MNHEY and CDR2 SMNVEV (reference sequence). V dropped 5 bases and J dropped 8; count of bases not matched to a gene: 7. CDR3 amino acids: CASSRTDRGLEKLFF. CDR3 nucleotide sequence: TGTGCCAGCAGTAGAACGGACAGGGGGCTGGAAAAACTGTTTTTT.

The chain has TRBV9 and TRBJ2-1, with 9 bases aligning to TRBD2. After removal of 4 bases from V and 5 bases from J, the junction contained 7 bases not matched to a gene. Germline V lookup: CDR1 SGDLS, CDR2 YYNGEE. This CDR3 has 15 amino acids. CDR3 amino acids: CASSPQGLANNEQFF. In DNA, the CDR3 is TGTGCCAGCAGCCCTCAGGGACTAGCCAACAATGAGCAGTTCTTC.

The rearrangement uses TRBV7-3 and TRBJ1-2; 8 bases map to TRBD1. With 1 base clipped from V and 8 bases from J, the junction kept 12 bases outside the gene matches. This CDR3 is built from 16 residues. The germline CDR1 and CDR2 sequences are SGHTA and FQGTGA. This chain's CDR3 is CASSLMAGGGGEGYTF. For the CDR3, the DNA is TGTGCCAGCAGCTTAATGGCAGGGGGCGGCGGGGAAGGCTACACCTTC.

The chain combines TRBV9 with TRBJ2-1, with D tentatively TRBD2 (6 bases). The CDR3 extends over 16 amino acids. Germline values: CDR1 SGDLS, CDR2 YYNGEE. Trimming pared 2 bases from V and 0 bases from J, leaving 12 bases between. CDR3 nucleotides: TGTGCCAGCAGCGTGACCGGCGGGAACTCCTACAATGAGCAGTTCTTC. Encoded protein: CASSVTGGNSYNEQFF.

The rearrangement joins TRBV10-3 to TRBJ2-7; 8 positions agree with TRBD1. The V segment lost 7 bases and the J segment 2 bases; nucleotides outside the gene matches: 4. The CDR3 consists of 13 residues. Per the germline V gene, CDR1 is ENHRY and CDR2 is SYGVKD. CDR3 in amino acids: CAITGQVTYEQYF. The CDR3 DNA reads TGTGCCATCACGGGACAGGTGACCTACGAGCAGTACTTC.

V gene TRBV5-6 combines with J gene TRBJ1-5; no clear D. Germline CDR1 reads SGHDT; CDR2 reads YYEEEE. V was cut by 1 base and J by 3 bases, with 11 bases left in between. The CDR3 has 15 amino acids. Here the CDR3 DNA reads TGTGCCAGCAGCTTGAGCGGGGTTATCAATCAGCCCCAGCATTTT. Translating gives CASSLSGVINQPQHF.

The chain carries TRBV5-1 and TRBJ1-3; 7 bases match TRBD1. The ends lost 3 bases at V and 1 base at J; junction bases unmatched: 10. Germline-derived CDR1 and CDR2 are SGHRS and YFSETQ. The CDR3 has 17 amino acids. CDR3 in DNA: TGCGCCAGCAGCTCTGGGGGGACAGCTAGTTCTGGAAACACCATATATTTT. Translation: CASSSGGTASSGNTIYF.

The rearrangement uses TRBV7-2 and TRBJ2-7, with 8 bases identical to TRBD1. The CDR3 extends over 14 amino acids. J lost 3 bases, V lost 5 bases, and 6 bases had no gene match. Germline lookup yields CDR1 SGHTA and CDR2 FQGNSA. The CDR3 region has the DNA TGTGCCAGCAGCCCCTTGGGACAGGTCTACGAGCAGTACTTC. Translating gives CASSPLGQVYEQYF.

A few counts support this clone. Other nucleotide sequences from this sample produce the same CDR3. The chain joins TRBV19 to TRBJ2-7; TRBD1 matches at 8 bases. CDR3 length: 13 amino acids. Per the germline V gene, CDR1 is LNHDA and CDR2 is SQIVND (reference sequence). Trimming removed 5 bases from V and 4 bases from J; junction bases left unmatched: 4. The CDR3 region is CASSLQGAYEQYF. Written as DNA, the CDR3 is TGTGCCAGTAGTCTCCAGGGGGCTTACGAGCAGTACTTC.

The rearrangement joins TRBV3-1 (or the pseudogene TRBV3-2) to TRBJ2-7, with a weak D call TRBD2 (5 bases). Germline CDR1 is LGHDT and CDR2 is YNNKEL (reference sequence). V was trimmed by 2 bases and J by 2 bases, leaving 10 bases between them. The CDR3 extends over 14 amino acids. The CDR3 sequence is CASSQQTRAYEQYF. The CDR3 DNA reads TGTGCCAGCAGCCAACAGACGAGGGCCTACGAGCAGTACTTC.

This clone was found a few times. The chain links TRBV28 to TRBJ1-6; possible D gene TRBD1, 6 bases. The CDR3 runs to 14 residues. CDR1 and CDR2 (germline): MDHEN, SYDVKM. V lost 6 bases to trimming and J lost 3 bases, with 9 bases between them. CDR3 in amino acids: CASRRGGYNSPLHF. CDR3 nucleotide sequence: TGTGCCAGCAGACGAGGGGGCTATAATTCACCCCTCCACTTT. The full variable domain, its missing parts supplied by reference TRBV28 and TRBJ1-6, is DVKVTQSSRYLVKRTGEKVFLECVQDMDHENMFWYRQDPGLGLRLIYFSYDVKMKEKGDIPEGYSVSREKKERFSLILESASTNQTSMYLCASRRGGYNSPLHFGNGTRLTVT.

This chain uses TRBV3-1 (or the pseudogene TRBV3-2) with TRBJ1-2, with 7 bases lining up with TRBD1. The ends lost 6 bases at V and 8 bases at J; junction bases unmatched: 3. This CDR3 has 11 amino acids. From germline, CDR1 is LGHDT and CDR2 YNNKEL (reference sequence). In DNA, the CDR3 is TGTGCCAGCAGTAACAGGGGAGGCTACACCTTC. Translating it yields CASSNRGGYTF.

The genes are TRBV6-2 or TRBV6-3 and TRBJ2-7; 7 bases fit TRBD2. V was pared by 5 bases and J by 3 bases, with 16 bases of the junction left unmatched. The CDR3 contains 17 residues. The germline V gene encodes CDR1 MNHEY and CDR2 SVGEGT. The CDR3 DNA follows: TGTGCCAGCAGTCCCCGAGCCAGGGCTAGCGGTGACTACGAGCAGTACTTC. As protein: CASSPRARASGDYEQYF.

This sequence joins TRBV7-8 and TRBJ1-1, with D unresolved. CDR1 is SGHVS and CDR2 is FQNEAQ in the germline V gene. This CDR3 is built from 13 residues. With 8 bases removed from V and 1 base from J, the gap between germline ends came to 11 bases. The chain's CDR3 is CASRDYSNTEAFF. CDR3 nucleotides: TGTGCCAGCCGTGATTACTCGAACACTGAAGCTTTCTTT.

The chain employs TRBV5-1 and TRBJ1-1, with TRBD1 identical over 7 bases. There are 13 residues in the CDR3. CDR1 is SGHRS and CDR2 is YFSETQ in the germline V gene. V was pared by 4 bases and J by 5 bases, with 5 bases of the junction left unmatched. CDR3: CASSPSGGTEAFF. The DNA for the CDR3 is TGCGCCAGCAGCCCCTCAGGGGGAACTGAAGCTTTCTTT.

The chain combines TRBV6-2 or TRBV6-3 with TRBJ2-1, with a possible D match to TRBD2 (5 bases). Per germline, CDR1 MNHEY and CDR2 SVGEGT. The CDR3 has 16 residues. Trimming cost V 3 bases and J 4 bases, with 16 bases left between them. CDR3: CASSYTLGGPYNEQFF. The DNA of the CDR3 is TGTGCCAGCAGTTATACCCTCGGAGGCCCTTACAATGAGCAGTTCTTC.

V and J are TRBV5-6 and TRBJ1-2, with TRBD1 matching over 7 bases. Germline V CDR1 and CDR2: SGHDT, YYEEEE. V lost 1 base to trimming and J lost 4 bases; unmatched junction nucleotides: 10. The CDR3 loop spans 16 amino acids. The CDR3 spells CASSLNRGVSLYGYTF. CDR3 in DNA: TGTGCCAGCAGCTTGAACAGGGGAGTTTCTCTCTATGGCTACACCTTC.

The rearrangement joins TRBV7-9 to TRBJ1-1, with TRBD1 matching over 7 bases. CDR1 and CDR2 from the germline V gene are SEHNR and FQNEAQ (reference sequence). V trimming: 5 bases; J trimming: 5 bases; junction bases outside the gene matches: 5. The CDR3 length is 13 residues. The CDR3 DNA reads TGTGCCAGCAGCGCCTTACAGGGGACTGAAGCTTTCTTT. This codes for CASSALQGTEAFF.

This clone has a count of ten or more. This sequence joins TRBV3-1 (or the pseudogene TRBV3-2) and TRBJ1-5; D gene uncertain. Trimming stripped 4 bases from V and 5 bases from J, with 12 bases between. Germline V gene sequence: CDR1 LGHDT, CDR2 YNNKEL (reference sequence). The CDR3 spans 14 residues. The CDR3 loop reads CASSPGIIDQPQHF. CDR3 nucleotide sequence: TGTGCCAGCAGCCCGGGGATTATAGATCAGCCCCAGCATTTT.

The chain uses TRBV27 and TRBJ2-3; possible D gene TRBD2, 6 bases. Trimming took off 5 bases at V and 6 bases at J, with 12 bases between the two ends. This CDR3 comprises 13 residues. Germline CDR1 and CDR2: MNHEY and SMNVEV (reference sequence). The CDR3 spells CASSLTGVDTQYF. As DNA, the CDR3 is TGTGCCAGCAGTCTGACGGGAGTGGATACGCAGTATTTT.

This clone was recorded only once. V gene TRBV4-2 combines with J gene TRBJ1-5; D unclear. Germline V lookup: CDR1 LGHNA, CDR2 YNFKEQ. CDR3 length equals 13 residues. With 0 bases removed from V and 6 bases from J, the gap between germline ends came to 6 bases. For the CDR3, the DNA is TGTGCCAGCAGCCAAGATACCGGTCAGCCCCAGCATTTT. Translated: CASSQDTGQPQHF.

This clone was recorded a few times. V usage is TRBV20-1 and J usage is TRBJ2-1; D remains ambiguous. The V gene lost 3 bases and the J gene lost 4 bases, with 16 bases spanning the gap. Germline CDR1 reads DFQATT; CDR2 reads SNEGSKA (reference sequence). The CDR3 extends over 15 amino acids. The CDR3, as DNA: TGCAGTGCTAGTAGCCGATCATCTAGGTACAATGAGCAGTTCTTC. Protein: CSASSRSSRYNEQFF.

This chain connects TRBV3-1 (or the pseudogene TRBV3-2) to TRBJ2-7; 9 bases align to TRBD1. V dropped 4 bases and J dropped 3; count of bases not matched to a gene: 7. CDR1 and CDR2 (germline): LGHDT, YNNKEL (reference sequence). CDR3 length: 15 residues. The CDR3 DNA sequence: TGTGCCAGCAGCCCAACCGGGGACAGGGTCTACGAGCAGTACTTC. It yields the protein CASSPTGDRVYEQYF.

The gene calls are TRBV29-1 and TRBJ2-5; TRBD1 aligns across 7 bases. Germline V gene data show CDR1 as SQVTM and CDR2 as ANQGSEA. J gave up 5 bases and V 6 bases, and 12 bases lay outside the gene matches. This CDR3 has 14 amino acids. The DNA of the CDR3 is TGCAGCGTAGCCGGGACAGTGAGGTCGGAGACCCAGTACTTC. It yields the protein CSVAGTVRSETQYF.

At least ten counts were recorded for this clone. J is TRBJ2-2 and V is TRBV7-9; the match to TRBD2 covers 8 bases. In germline, CDR1 is SEHNR, CDR2 FQNEAQ (reference sequence). The CDR3 extends over 16 amino acids. Trimming at V came to 5 bases and at J to 4 bases, leaving 9 bases not matched to a gene. This CDR3 reads CASSPRGGRLTGELFF. The CDR3 nucleotides read TGTGCCAGCAGCCCTCGCGGCGGGAGGCTCACCGGGGAGCTGTTTTTT.